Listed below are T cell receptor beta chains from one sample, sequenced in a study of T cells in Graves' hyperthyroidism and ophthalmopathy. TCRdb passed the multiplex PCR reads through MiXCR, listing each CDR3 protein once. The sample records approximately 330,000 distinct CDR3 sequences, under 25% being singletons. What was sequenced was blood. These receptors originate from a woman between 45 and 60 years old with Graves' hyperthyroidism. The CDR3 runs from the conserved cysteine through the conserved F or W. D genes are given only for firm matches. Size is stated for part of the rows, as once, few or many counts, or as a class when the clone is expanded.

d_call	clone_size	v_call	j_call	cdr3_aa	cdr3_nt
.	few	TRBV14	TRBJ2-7	CASSQDFGRTGGEQYF	TGTGCCAGCAGCCAAGATTTCGGGAGAACCGGGGGCGAGCAGTACTTC
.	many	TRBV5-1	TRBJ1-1	CASSPSAARTEAFF	TGCGCCAGCAGCCCCTCCGCCGCTCGCACTGAAGCTTTCTTT
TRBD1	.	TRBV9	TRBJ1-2	CASAGTGNYGYTF	TGTGCCAGCGCCGGGACAGGGAACTATGGCTACACCTTC
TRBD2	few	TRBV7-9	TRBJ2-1	CASSLLATSGRYNEQFF	TGTGCCAGCAGTTTATTGGCTACTAGCGGGAGATACAATGAGCAGTTCTTC
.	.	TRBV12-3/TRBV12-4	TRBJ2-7	CASSSRQTYEQYF	TGTGCCAGCAGTTCTCGACAGACCTACGAGCAGTACTTC
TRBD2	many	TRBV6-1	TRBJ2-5	CASSLAGGRQETQYF	TGTGCCAGCAGCCTAGCGGGGGGTCGCCAAGAGACCCAGTACTTC
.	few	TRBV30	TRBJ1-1	CAWNQVENTEAFF	TGTGCCTGGAACCAAGTAGAGAACACTGAAGCTTTCTTT
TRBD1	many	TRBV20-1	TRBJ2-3	CSGKDRERTDTQYF	TGCAGTGGTAAGGACAGGGAACGAACAGATACGCAGTATTTT
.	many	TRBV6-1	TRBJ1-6	CASSETGLLGSPLHF	TGTGCCAGCAGTGAGACGGGGCTGCTTGGGTCACCCCTCCACTTT
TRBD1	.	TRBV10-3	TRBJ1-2	CAISEPRSGQDRFNYGYTF	TGTGCCATCAGTGAGCCGCGAAGCGGACAGGATCGGTTTAACTATGGCTACACCTTC
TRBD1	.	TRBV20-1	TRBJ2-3	CSAGSTGGLTDTQYF	TGCAGTGCGGGATCCACAGGGGGCCTAACAGATACGCAGTATTTT
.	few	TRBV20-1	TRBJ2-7	CSAEDQGSVSYEQYF	TGCAGTGCTGAAGACCAGGGTTCTGTGTCCTACGAGCAGTACTTC
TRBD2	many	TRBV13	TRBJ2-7	CASSRAGWEQYF	TGTGCCAGCAGCCGAGCGGGGTGGGAGCAGTACTTC
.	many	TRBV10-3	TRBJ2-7	CAIRPGTSTYEQYF	TGTGCCATCAGGCCCGGGACATCGACCTACGAGCAGTACTTC
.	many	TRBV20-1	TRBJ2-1	CSARETVSYNEQFF	TGCAGTGCTAGAGAAACAGTCTCCTACAATGAGCAGTTCTTC
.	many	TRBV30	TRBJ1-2	CAGGGYTF	TGTGCTGGCGGCGGCTACACCTTC